This T cell receptor beta chain is from a study of T cells in localized non-small cell lung cancer. TCRdb's table, derived via immunoSEQ multiplex PCR, lists solely in-frame clones and lacks some. The repertoire consists of 3,500 to 5,000 clones, with more than 25% occurring once and the leading ten covering around 20%. The CDR3 totals 15 residues. The germline gives CDR1 KGHSH, CDR2 LQKENI. The V gene end was trimmed by 4 bases and the J gene end by 7 bases; junction bases not matched to a gene: 8. Study-level points and caveats: Of the top 100 tumor clones, median around 60 were in adjacent lung, about 30 among its top 100. Longer overall survival was seen with higher T cell density measured in blood. Compared with tumor, uninvolved adjacent lung displayed greater T cell clonality, ranking highest overall. One tumor region alone was sequenced, and heterogeneity therefore remains possible.

This clone was detected only a few times. Its specificity is not known. This sample comprised lung tumor tissue, obtained before any cancer treatment. The V call is TRBV18, the J call TRBJ2-1; 9 bases align to TRBD1. This receptor was identified in a male donor at least 60 years old with stage III lung adenocarcinoma. The CDR3 reads CASSQGTGMGNEQFF. The CDR3 DNA sequence: TGTGCCAGCTCACAAGGGACAGGGATGGGGAATGAGCAGTTCTTC. Full variable domain (remainder filled in from reference TRBV18 and TRBJ2-1): NAGVMQNPRHLVRRRGQEARLRCSPMKGHSHVYWYRQLPEEGLKFMVYLQKENIIDESGMPKERFSAEFPKEGPSILRIQQVVRGDSAAYFCASSQGTGMGNEQFFGPGTRLTVL.